These 7 T cell receptor beta chains were sequenced from one sample in a study of vaccination effects on CD4 cells after COVID-19. Produced via immunoSEQ multiplex PCR; TCRdb's table is partial and in-frame only. The repertoire holds tens of thousands of clones, with around 68% as singletons. Viral peptide pool expansion of antigen-specific CD4+ T cells preceded sequencing in the ViraFEST assay. Once cultured for approximately ten days, the cells underwent separation to obtain CD4+ T cells. The vaccine recipients had no prior SARS-CoV-2 infection, with negative nucleocapsid antibodies. The antigens for these receptors are not known. This sample comprised CD4+ T cells from PBMCs cultured with SARS-CoV-2 spike peptides, obtained before COVID-19 vaccination. Receptors originate from a human donor who received a COVID-19 vaccine.

This clone came up a few times. J is TRBJ2-1 and V is TRBV7-2, with D possibly being TRBD1 (5 bases). The V and J ends lost 5 bases and 9 bases respectively, with 11 bases between them. This CDR3 spans 12 amino acids. Germline values: CDR1 SGHTA, CDR2 FQGNSA. CDR3 sequence reads: CASSPVGPEQFF. In nucleotides, the CDR3 is TGTGCCAGCAGCCCAGTGGGGCCTGAGCAGTTCTTC.

This clone appeared a few times. V gene TRBV12-5 combines with J gene TRBJ2-2, with D unresolved. Trimming removed 4 bases at V and 5 bases at J, with 17 bases between. The CDR3 extends over 16 amino acids. Germline loops: CDR1 LGHNT, CDR2 FRNRAP. CDR3 sequence (DNA): TGTGCTAGTGGTTCGACGACTTTGGCCACTACCGGGGAGCTGTTTTTT. It is translated as CASGSTTLATTGELFF.

This clone was observed a few times. V usage is TRBV18 and J usage is TRBJ1-6; the D gene is possibly TRBD1 (5 bases). In germline, CDR1 is KGHSH, CDR2 LQKENI. The CDR3 is 14 amino acids. Between the trimmed V and J ends, which lost 3 bases and 9 bases, there was a span of 12 bases. CDR3 loop: CASSPGGNVSPLHF. The CDR3 nucleotides read TGTGCCAGCTCACCGGGGGGGAATGTTTCACCCCTCCACTTT.

J is TRBJ1-6 and V is TRBV30, with TRBD1 as a possible D gene (5 bases). The CDR3 sequence is 15 residues long. V lost 3 bases and J lost 2, with 11 bases in between. Germline CDR1 GTSNPN, CDR2 SVGIG (reference sequence). CDR3: CAWRAGGTYNSPLHF. CDR3 bases: TGTGCCTGGAGGGCCGGGGGGACCTATAATTCACCCCTCCACTTT.

This chain connects TRBV5-1 to TRBJ1-1; D is possibly TRBD1 (6 bases). Trimming removed 3 bases from V and 5 bases from J, with 17 bases in between. This CDR3 is 15 amino acids long. CDR1 and CDR2 (germline): SGHRS, YFSETQ. The CDR3 nucleotides read TGCGCCAGCAGCTCGACCCCACAGGGTTGGACTGAAGCTTTCTTT. Its protein product is CASSSTPQGWTEAFF.

This rearrangement joins TRBV19 to TRBJ1-3; D not certain. Trimming shortened V by 2 bases and J by 0 bases, and 8 bases separated the two germline ends. Looked up from germline, CDR1 is LNHDA and CDR2 is SQIVND (reference sequence). This CDR3 contains 15 residues. CDR3 region: CASSIRAVSGNTIYF. For the CDR3, the DNA is TGTGCCAGTAGTATACGGGCTGTCTCTGGAAACACCATATATTTT.

V is TRBV19 and J is TRBJ2-7; a possible D gene is TRBD2 (6 bases). Germline CDR1 reads LNHDA; CDR2 reads SQIVND (reference sequence). The CDR3 has 13 amino acids. V lost 5 bases, J lost 2 bases, and 10 bases lay in between. This chain's CDR3 is CASSAGLTYEQYF. In DNA form, the CDR3 reads TGTGCCAGTAGTGCGGGGTTGACCTACGAGCAGTACTTC.